The entry below gives a single TCR beta chain sequence along with its context. Its target is not known. The data originate from a study of CD8+ T cells in alopecia areata. Looking at the study overall: Tofacitinib therapy took 6 to 18 months; 6 months off drug came after. Study conclusions and caveats: The study found TCR sharing across patients less clear than in mice, possibly for HLA reasons.

Sequencing relied on a cDNA template that was reverse transcribed from extracted RNA. Some clones are missing from TCRdb's copy, which holds only in-frame ones; the method was immunoSEQ multiplex PCR. The sample contains some 170,000 clones, around 60% of which appear only once. Trimming left V 1 base short and J 1 base short, with 8 bases between. This CDR3 is 14 amino acids long. Germline V gene data show CDR1 as SGHRS and CDR2 as YFSETQ. Both peripheral blood and punch biopsies of lesional scalp skin were obtained from patients who had alopecia areata. Isolation of CD4+ and CD8+ T cells from PBMCs was achieved by sorting.

V usage is TRBV5-1 and J usage is TRBJ1-1; D remains unclear. This receptor was identified in a human donor with alopecia areata. Sequencing was performed on CD4+ T cells sorted from blood, taken at week 0. CDR3 in amino acids: CASSLNRGNTEAFF. DNA for the CDR3: TGCGCCAGCAGCTTGAACCGAGGGAACACTGAAGCTTTCTTT.